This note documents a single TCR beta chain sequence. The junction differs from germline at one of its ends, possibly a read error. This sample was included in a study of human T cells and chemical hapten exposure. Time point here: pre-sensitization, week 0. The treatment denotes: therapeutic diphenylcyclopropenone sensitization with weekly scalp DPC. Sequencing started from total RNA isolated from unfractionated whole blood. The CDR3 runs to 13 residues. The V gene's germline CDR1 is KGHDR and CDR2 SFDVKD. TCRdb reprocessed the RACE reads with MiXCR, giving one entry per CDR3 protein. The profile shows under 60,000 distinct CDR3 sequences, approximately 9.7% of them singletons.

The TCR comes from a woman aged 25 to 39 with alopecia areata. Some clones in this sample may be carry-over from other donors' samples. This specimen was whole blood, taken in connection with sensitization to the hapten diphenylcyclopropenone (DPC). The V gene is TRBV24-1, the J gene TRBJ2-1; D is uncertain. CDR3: CATTDTVGNEQFF. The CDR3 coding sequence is TGTGCCACCACTGATACCGTGGGCAATGAGCAGTTCTTC.